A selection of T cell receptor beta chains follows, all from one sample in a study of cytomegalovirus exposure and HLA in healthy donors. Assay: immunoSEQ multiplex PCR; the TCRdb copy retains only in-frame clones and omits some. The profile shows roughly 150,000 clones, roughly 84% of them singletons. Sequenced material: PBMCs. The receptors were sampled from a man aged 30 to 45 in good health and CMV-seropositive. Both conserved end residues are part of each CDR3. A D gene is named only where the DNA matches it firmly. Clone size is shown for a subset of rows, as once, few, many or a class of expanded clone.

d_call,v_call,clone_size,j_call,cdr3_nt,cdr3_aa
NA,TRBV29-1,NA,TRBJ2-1,TGCAGGAACGGGAGACCCACGGGCAATGAGCAGTTCTTC,CRNGRPTGNEQFF
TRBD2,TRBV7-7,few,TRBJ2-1,TGTGCTAGCAGCTTAAGTAGGGAGGGTGAGCAGTTCTTC,CASSLSREGEQFF
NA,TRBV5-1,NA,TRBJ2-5,TGCGCCAGCAGTCCCCTGCGGGGTCACAGTATTCAAGAGACCCAGTACTTC,CASSPLRGHSIQETQYF
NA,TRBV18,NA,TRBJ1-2,TGTGCCAGCTCACCACGGGACGAATTCGGGGGCTATGGCTACACCTTC,CASSPRDEFGGYGYTF
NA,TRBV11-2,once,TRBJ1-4,TGTGCCAGCAGCCCGCAGGGTGCCCTAACTAATGAAAAACTGTTTTTT,CASSPQGALTNEKLFF
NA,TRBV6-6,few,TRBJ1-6,TGTGCCAGCAGAAACAGGGAGAATTCACCCCTCCACTTT,CASRNRENSPLHF
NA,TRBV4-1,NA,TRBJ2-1,TGCGCCAGCAGCCAAGATTGGGGCGGGGCAAGTCCTACAATAGAGCAGTTCTTC,CASSQDWGGASPTIEQFF
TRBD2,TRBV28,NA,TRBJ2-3,TGTGCCAGCAGTCTAGCGGGGGGCGCCTCGTCCACAGATACGCAGTATTTT,CASSLAGGASSTDTQYF
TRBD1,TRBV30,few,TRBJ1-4,TGTGCCTGGAGCGGGGACAGCTCTCATGAAAAACTGTTTTTT,CAWSGDSSHEKLFF
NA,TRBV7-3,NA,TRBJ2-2,TGTGCCAGCAGCTTAACGGGAGGTGCGGGTACCGGGGAGCTGTTTTTT,CASSLTGGAGTGELFF
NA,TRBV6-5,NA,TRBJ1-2,TGTGCCAGCAGCAACTACGGCAATGGCTACACCTTC,CASSNYGNGYTF
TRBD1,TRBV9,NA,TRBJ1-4,TGTGCCAGCAGCAGACAGGGGTCTAATGAAAAACTGTTTTTT,CASSRQGSNEKLFF
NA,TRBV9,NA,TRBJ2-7,TGTGCCAGCAGCGTAGGGGCCCCATCGAACGAGCAGTACTTC,CASSVGAPSNEQYF
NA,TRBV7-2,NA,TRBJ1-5,TGTGCCAGCAGCCAACAGGGTAGGAATCAGCCCCAGCATTTT,CASSQQGRNQPQHF
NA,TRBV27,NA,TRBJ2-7,TGTGCCAGCAGCCCCGACAGTCCGATCTACGAGCAGTACTTC,CASSPDSPIYEQYF
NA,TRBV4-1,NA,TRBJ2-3,TGCGCCAGCAGCCTCCTGGTGGGGGGAGTCACAGATACGCAGTATTTT,CASSLLVGGVTDTQYF
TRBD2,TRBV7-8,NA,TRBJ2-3,TGTGCCAGCAGCCCGCTAGCGGGAGAATCTGATACGCAGTATTTT,CASSPLAGESDTQYF
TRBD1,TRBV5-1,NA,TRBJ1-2,TGCGCCAGCGCCCTGGACAGGGTTCGAGATGGCTACACCTTC,CASALDRVRDGYTF
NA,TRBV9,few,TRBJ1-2,TGTGCCAGCAGCGCACAGGGAGGGGGCTACACCTTC,CASSAQGGGYTF
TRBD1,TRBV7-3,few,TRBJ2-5,TGTGCCAGCAGCTTAATGGGCAGGGGGCGAGGGGAGACCCAGTACTTC,CASSLMGRGRGETQYF
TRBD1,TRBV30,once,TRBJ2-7,TGTGCCTGGAGACCTCCTCCGGGACAGGACTCCTACGAGCAGTACTTC,CAWRPPPGQDSYEQYF
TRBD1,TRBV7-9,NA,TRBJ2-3,TGTGCCAGCAGCTTTGCAGGGGGCGGAACTTCAATAGATACGCAGTATTTT,CASSFAGGGTSIDTQYF
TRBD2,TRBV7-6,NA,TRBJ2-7,TGTGCCAGCAGCGTCCTGGGGCGGGAGGTCCCTGGCGAGCAGTACTTC,CASSVLGREVPGEQYF
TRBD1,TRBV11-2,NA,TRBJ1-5,TGTGCCAGCAGCTTGGACAGGGGAGGTCAGCCCCAGCATTTT,CASSLDRGGQPQHF
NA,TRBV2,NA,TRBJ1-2,TGTGCCAGTATGAGAGGGCTCGGCATTATCTATGGCTACACCTTC,CASMRGLGIIYGYTF
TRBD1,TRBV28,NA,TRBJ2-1,TGTGCCAGCAGTGCCCCGGGACAGGGGGACAATGAGCAGTTCTTC,CASSAPGQGDNEQFF
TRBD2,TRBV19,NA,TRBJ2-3,TGTGCCAGTAGTATAGTGTTAGCGGGGTGGGCAGATACGCAGTATTTT,CASSIVLAGWADTQYF